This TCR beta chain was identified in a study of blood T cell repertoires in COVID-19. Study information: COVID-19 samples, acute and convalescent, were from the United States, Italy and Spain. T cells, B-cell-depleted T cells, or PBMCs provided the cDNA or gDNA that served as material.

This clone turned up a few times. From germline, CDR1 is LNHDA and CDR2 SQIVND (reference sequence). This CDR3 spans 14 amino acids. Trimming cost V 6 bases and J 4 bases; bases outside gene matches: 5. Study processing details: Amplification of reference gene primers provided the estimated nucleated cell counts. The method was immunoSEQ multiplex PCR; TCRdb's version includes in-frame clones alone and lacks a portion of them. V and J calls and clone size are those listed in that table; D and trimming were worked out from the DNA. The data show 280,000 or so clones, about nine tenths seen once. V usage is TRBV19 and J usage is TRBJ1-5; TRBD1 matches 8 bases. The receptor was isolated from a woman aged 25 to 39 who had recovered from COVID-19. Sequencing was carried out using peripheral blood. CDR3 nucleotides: TGTGCCAGTAGAAAGGACAGGGTGAATCAGCCCCAGCATTTT. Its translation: CASRKDRVNQPQHF.